This T cell receptor (beta chain) was observed in a study of T cells in Graves' hyperthyroidism and ophthalmopathy. The investigators amplified TCR beta CDR3 regions from RNA transcripts. The HTBI primer set served for first-round RT-PCR of the TCR CDR3. TCRdb used MiXCR to reprocess the multiplex PCR reads, holding one entry per CDR3 protein. The sample holds a few hundred thousand distinct CDR3 sequences; roughly 25% are singletons and the top ten take 73%. The junction had 4 bases not matched to a gene; V was cut back by 5 bases and J by 1 base. This CDR3 comprises 15 residues. Germline CDR1 reads LGHDT; CDR2 reads YNNKEL (reference sequence).

The rearrangement joins TRBV3-1 to TRBJ2-2, with 7 bases fitting TRBD1. This sequence originates from a man aged 45-65 years with Graves' hyperthyroidism. Sequenced material: blood. CDR3 loop: CASSSDRVNTGELFF. CDR3 in DNA: TGTGCCAGCAGCTCAGACAGGGTGAACACCGGGGAGCTGTTTTTT.